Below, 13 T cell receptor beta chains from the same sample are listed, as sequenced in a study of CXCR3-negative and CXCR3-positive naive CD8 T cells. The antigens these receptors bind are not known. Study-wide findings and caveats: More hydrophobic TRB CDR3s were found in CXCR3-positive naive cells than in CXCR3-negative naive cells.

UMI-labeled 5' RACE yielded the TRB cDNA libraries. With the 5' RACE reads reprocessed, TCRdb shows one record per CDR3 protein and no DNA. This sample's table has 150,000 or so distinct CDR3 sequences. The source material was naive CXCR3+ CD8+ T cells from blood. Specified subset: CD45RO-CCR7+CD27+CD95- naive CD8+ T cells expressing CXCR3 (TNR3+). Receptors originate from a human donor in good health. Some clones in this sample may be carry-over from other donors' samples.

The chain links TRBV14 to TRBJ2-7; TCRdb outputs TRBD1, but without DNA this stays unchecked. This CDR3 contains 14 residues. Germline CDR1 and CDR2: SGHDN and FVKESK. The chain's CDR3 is CASSQVEGYYEQYF. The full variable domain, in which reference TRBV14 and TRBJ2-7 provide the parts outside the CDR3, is EAGVTQFPSHSVIEKGQTVTLRCDPISGHDNLYWYRRVMGKEIKFLLHFVKESKQDESGMPNNRFLAERTGGTYSTLKVQPAELEDSGVYFCASSQVEGYYEQYFGPGTRLTVT.

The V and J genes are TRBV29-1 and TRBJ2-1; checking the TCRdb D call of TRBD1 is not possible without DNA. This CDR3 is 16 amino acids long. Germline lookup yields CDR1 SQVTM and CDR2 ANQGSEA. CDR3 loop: CSPMTVGAGSYNEQFF.

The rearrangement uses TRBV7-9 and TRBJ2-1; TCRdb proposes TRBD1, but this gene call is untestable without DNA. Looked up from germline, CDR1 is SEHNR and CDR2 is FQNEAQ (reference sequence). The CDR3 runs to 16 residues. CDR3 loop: CASSSPVGGDYNEQFF.

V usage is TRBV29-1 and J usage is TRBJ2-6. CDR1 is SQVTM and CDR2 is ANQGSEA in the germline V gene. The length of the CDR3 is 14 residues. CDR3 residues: CSVIIGSGANVLTF.

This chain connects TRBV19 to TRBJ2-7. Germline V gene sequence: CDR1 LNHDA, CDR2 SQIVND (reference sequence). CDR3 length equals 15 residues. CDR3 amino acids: CASSIKPDGLYEQYF.

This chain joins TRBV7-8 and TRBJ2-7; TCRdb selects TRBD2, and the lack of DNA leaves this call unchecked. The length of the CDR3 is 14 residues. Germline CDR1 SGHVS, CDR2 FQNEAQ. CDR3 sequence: CASSHRRASHEQYF.

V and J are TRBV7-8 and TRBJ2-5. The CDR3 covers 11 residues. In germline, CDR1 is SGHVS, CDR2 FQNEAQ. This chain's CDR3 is CASSFKETQYF.

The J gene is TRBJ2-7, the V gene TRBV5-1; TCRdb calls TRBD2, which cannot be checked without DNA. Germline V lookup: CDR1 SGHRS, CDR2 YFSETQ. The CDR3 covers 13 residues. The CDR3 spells CASSDDPPHEQYF.

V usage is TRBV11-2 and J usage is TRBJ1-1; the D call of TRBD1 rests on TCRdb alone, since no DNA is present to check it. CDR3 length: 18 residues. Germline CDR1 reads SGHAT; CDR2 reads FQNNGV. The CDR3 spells CASSAAAGTVAMNTEAFF.

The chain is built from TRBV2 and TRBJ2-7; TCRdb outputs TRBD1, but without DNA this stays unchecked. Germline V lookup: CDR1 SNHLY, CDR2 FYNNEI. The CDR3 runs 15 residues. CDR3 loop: CASSELVGQFYEQYF.

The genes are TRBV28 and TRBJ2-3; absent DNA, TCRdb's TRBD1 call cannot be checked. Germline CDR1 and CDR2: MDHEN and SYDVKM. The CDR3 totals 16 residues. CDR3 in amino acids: CASSLSFSGTADTQYF.

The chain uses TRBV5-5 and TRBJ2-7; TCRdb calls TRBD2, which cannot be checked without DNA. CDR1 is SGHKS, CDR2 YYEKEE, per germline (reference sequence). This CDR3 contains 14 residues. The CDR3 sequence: CASSLALAGNEQYF. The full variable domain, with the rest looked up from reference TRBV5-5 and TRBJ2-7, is DAGVTQSPTHLIKTRGQQVTLRCSPISGHKSVSWYQQVLGQGPQFIFQYYEKEERGRGNFPDRFSARQFPNYSSELNVNALLLGDSALYLCASSLALAGNEQYFGPGTRLTVT.

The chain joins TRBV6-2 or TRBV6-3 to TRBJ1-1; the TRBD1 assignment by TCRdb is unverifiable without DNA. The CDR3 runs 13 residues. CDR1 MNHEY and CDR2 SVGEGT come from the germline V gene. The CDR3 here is CASRGQGLTEAFF.